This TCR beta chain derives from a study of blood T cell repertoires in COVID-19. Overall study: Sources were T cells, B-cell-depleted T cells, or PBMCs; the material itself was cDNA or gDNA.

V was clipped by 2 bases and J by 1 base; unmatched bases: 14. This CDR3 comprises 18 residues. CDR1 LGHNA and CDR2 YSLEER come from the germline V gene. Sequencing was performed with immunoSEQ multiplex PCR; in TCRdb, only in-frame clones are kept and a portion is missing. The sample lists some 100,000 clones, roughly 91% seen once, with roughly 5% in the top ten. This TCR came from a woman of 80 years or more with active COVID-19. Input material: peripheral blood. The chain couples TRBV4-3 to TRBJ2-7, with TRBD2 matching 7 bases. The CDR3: CASSQFTYLGGDSYEQYF. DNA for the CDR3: TGCGCCAGCAGCCAATTCACCTATCTGGGGGGGGATTCCTACGAGCAGTACTTC.